The 31 T cell receptor beta chains listed next were all sequenced from one sample in a study of graft-versus-host responses after intestinal transplantation. No antigens are known for them. The assay was immunoSEQ multiplex PCR, and TCRdb's table has in-frame clones only and misses some. The data hold over 65,000 clones, with approximately 89% observed a single time. This specimen was unstimulated CD8+ T cells sorted from spleen or lymph node cells, taken before transplant. The receptors come from a human donor who was the organ donor for an intestinal transplant.

The chain combines TRBV6-5 with TRBJ1-5; no reliable D call. This CDR3 is 15 amino acids long. Germline V CDR1 and CDR2: MNHEY, SVGAGI. Trimming cost V 2 bases and J 0 bases, with 8 bases left between them. This chain's CDR3 is CASSYGGYSNQPQHF. The CDR3 bases are TGTGCCAGCAGTTACGGCGGCTATAGCAATCAGCCCCAGCATTTT.

The chain uses TRBV20-1 and TRBJ2-7, with D possibly TRBD2 on 5 matching bases. This CDR3 spans 11 amino acids. Germline CDR1 DFQATT, CDR2 SNEGSKA (reference sequence). Trimming shortened V by 1 base and J by 6 bases, and 7 bases separated the two germline ends. CDR3 nucleotide sequence: TGCAGTGCTAGAGGAGGGTCCGAGCAGTACTTC. This gives the protein CSARGGSEQYF.

This chain uses TRBV10-1 with TRBJ2-7; 7 nucleotides match TRBD1. Germline CDR1 WNHNN, CDR2 SYGVQD (reference sequence). J gave up 4 bases and V 6 bases, and 3 bases lay outside the gene matches. The CDR3 extends over 12 amino acids. In DNA, the CDR3 is TGCGCCAGCAGCCAGGGGGTTTACGAGCAGTACTTC. Translation: CASSQGVYEQYF.

The CDR3 DNA reads as TGTGCCAGCAGCGTAGCAGGCCAGGGGTACAATGAGCAGTTCTTC. Translated, it gives CASSVAGQGYNEQFF. The rearrangement uses TRBV9 and TRBJ2-1, with D possibly TRBD1 on 6 matching bases. V was shortened by 0 bases and J by 4 bases, with 11 bases between the two germline ends. CDR1 is SGDLS, CDR2 YYNGEE, per germline. This CDR3 is built from 15 residues.

The chain has TRBV19 and TRBJ1-1; perhaps TRBD1 as D (5 bases). Trimming cost V 8 bases and J 7 bases, with 20 bases left between them. The CDR3 extends over 14 amino acids. Germline CDR1 reads LNHDA; CDR2 reads SQIVND (reference sequence). In nucleotides, the CDR3 is TGTGCCAGTGCGCGAAACAGGAGACCTGATGAAGCTTTCTTT. This codes for CASARNRRPDEAFF. The full variable domain, with the rest looked up from reference TRBV19 and TRBJ1-1, is DGGITQSPKYLFRKEGQNVTLSCEQNLNHDAMYWYRQDPGQGLRLIYYSQIVNDFQKGDIAEGYSVSREKKESFPLTVTSAQKNPTAFYLCASARNRRPDEAFFGQGTRLTVV.

Remarks on this clone: One junction end disagrees with the germline gene, perhaps due to a read error. The V call is TRBV7-2, the J call TRBJ2-7; 7 nucleotides match TRBD2. The CDR3 has 15 amino acids. Germline assignment: CDR1 SGHTA and CDR2 FQGNSA. The CDR3 sequence is CASSHSSGYPYEQHF. As DNA, the CDR3 is TGTGCCAGCAGCCATTCTAGCGGTTACCCCTACGAGCAGCACTTC. The whole variable domain, filled in from reference TRBV7-2 and TRBJ2-7, reads GAGVSQSPSNKVTEKGKDVELRCDPISGHTALYWYRQSLGQGLEFLIYFQGNSAPDKSGLPSDRFSAERTGGSVSTLTIQRTQQEDSAVYLCASSHSSGYPYEQHFGPGTRLTVT.

The CDR3 protein is CASIRDISTEAFF. The CDR3 DNA is TGTGCCAGCATCCGGGACATTTCCACTGAAGCTTTCTTT. This chain links TRBV6-6 with TRBJ1-1, with D possibly matching TRBD1 (6 bases). Trimming pared 7 bases from V and 4 bases from J, leaving 13 bases between. The CDR3 is 13 amino acids. Germline V gene lookup returns CDR1 MNHNY and CDR2 SVGAGI (reference sequence).

The gene calls are TRBV7-9 and TRBJ2-7; 7 bases map to TRBD2. With 8 bases clipped from V and 3 bases from J, the junction kept 10 bases outside the gene matches. Germline CDR1 SEHNR, CDR2 FQNEAQ (reference sequence). The CDR3 length is 14 residues. CDR3 in DNA: TGTGCCAGCTCTTGTGGCGGGAGTCTCTACGAGCAGTACTTC. Protein product: CASSCGGSLYEQYF. The variable domain in full, with the rest retrieved from reference TRBV7-9 and TRBJ2-7, is DTGVSQNPRHKITKRGQNVTFRCDPISEHNRLYWYRQTLGQGPEFLTYFQNEAQLEKSRLLSDRFSAERPKGSFSTLEIQRTEQGDSAMYLCASSCGGSLYEQYFGPGTRLTVT.

The chain's CDR3 is CSGRSGGNTEAFF. Written as DNA, the CDR3 is TGCAGCGGAAGATCAGGGGGGAACACTGAAGCTTTCTTT. V is TRBV29-1 and J is TRBJ1-1; 7 nucleotides agree with TRBD1. The CDR3 consists of 13 residues. V shed 7 bases, J shed 1 base, and the junction held 6 bases outside the gene matches. Germline values: CDR1 SQVTM, CDR2 ANQGSEA. Filled out from reference TRBV29-1 and TRBJ1-1, the complete variable domain reads SAVISQKPSRDICQRGTSLTIQCQVDSQVTMMFWYRQQPGQSLTLIATANQGSEATYESGFVIDKFPISRPNLTFSTLTVSNMSPEDSSIYLCSGRSGGNTEAFFGQGTRLTVV.

The genes are TRBV19 and TRBJ2-7; 8 bases align to TRBD1. Germline CDR1 and CDR2: LNHDA and SQIVND (reference sequence). After removal of 6 bases from V and 6 bases from J, the junction contained 7 bases not matched to a gene. This CDR3 is built from 13 residues. The CDR3 sequence: CASSPTGVGEQYF. The CDR3 region has the DNA TGTGCCAGTAGCCCGACAGGGGTGGGCGAGCAGTACTTC.

This rearrangement joins TRBV6-5 to TRBJ2-7; D tentatively fits TRBD1 or TRBD2 (5 bases each). The V gene lost 6 bases and the J gene lost 2 bases, with 11 bases spanning the gap. The V gene's germline CDR1 is MNHEY and CDR2 SVGAGI. The CDR3 totals 13 residues. In nucleotides, the CDR3 is TGTGCCAGCAGCCCCCGGGGACCCTACGAGCAGTACTTC. Translation: CASSPRGPYEQYF.

V and J are TRBV27 and TRBJ2-3; D perhaps matches TRBD1 (6 bases). The CDR3 has 16 residues. CDR1 is MNHEY, CDR2 SMNVEV, per germline (reference sequence). V gave up 1 base and J gave up 5 bases, with 16 bases separating them. For the CDR3, the DNA is TGTGCCAGCAGTTTATGGGGAGCAGGGGTTATAGATACGCAGTATTTT. As protein: CASSLWGAGVIDTQYF.

This chain joins TRBV4-3 and TRBJ1-2; tentatively, D is TRBD1 (6 bases). The CDR3 is 16 residues long. The germline CDR1 and CDR2 sequences are LGHNA and YSLEER. The V and J ends lost 2 bases and 4 bases respectively, with 17 bases between them. The CDR3 coding sequence is TGCGCCAGCAGCCAATATTTCGGACAGCCGCTCTATGGCTACACCTTC. It codes for CASSQYFGQPLYGYTF.

This chain links TRBV4-1 with TRBJ1-1; no definite D call. Trimming removed 1 base at V and 1 base at J, with 13 bases between. CDR1 and CDR2 (germline): MGHRA, YSYEKL. The CDR3 loop spans 16 amino acids. The CDR3 nucleotides read TGCGCCAGCAGCCAAGGGCCCCGGTTTTGGAACACTGAAGCTTTCTTT. Protein product: CASSQGPRFWNTEAFF.

This chain uses TRBV5-1 with TRBJ2-7; D is undetermined. The germline V gene has CDR1 SGHRS and CDR2 YFSETQ. V shed 4 bases and J shed 3 bases, with 20 bases lying between them. This CDR3 has 16 residues. CDR3 sequence: CASSRYRTTDGYEQYF. CDR3 DNA: TGCGCCAGCAGCCGCTATCGGACGACCGATGGCTACGAGCAGTACTTC.

This clone was seen a single time. The V and J genes are TRBV7-8 and TRBJ2-5; tentative D call: TRBD2 (6 bases). V was trimmed by 5 bases and J by 5 bases, leaving 18 bases between them. This CDR3 region has 15 residues. The germline V gene encodes CDR1 SGHVS and CDR2 FQNEAQ. CDR3 DNA sequence: TGTGCCAGCAGCCCCCTCGGAGCGGGTTTGGAGACCCAGTACTTC. This gives the protein CASSPLGAGLETQYF.

The gene calls are TRBV4-2 and TRBJ1-5; possible D gene TRBD1, 5 bases. The CDR3 is made up of 14 amino acids. Trimming shortened V by 1 base and J by 7 bases, and 11 bases separated the two germline ends. Germline CDR1 reads LGHNA; CDR2 reads YNFKEQ. CDR3 DNA sequence: TGTGCCAGCAGCCAAGGTCTCGGGGGACAGCCCCAGCATTTT. It specifies CASSQGLGGQPQHF.

Regarding this clone: Lacking the conserved final phenylalanine or tryptophan, this CDR3 likely reflects a read error. The DNA of the CDR3 is TGTGCCAGCAGCGGGTACGGGACAGGGAAGTCTGGCTACACCCTC. Translating gives CASSGYGTGKSGYTL. The V call is TRBV9, the J call TRBJ1-2, with 9 nucleotides matching TRBD1. The germline gives CDR1 SGDLS, CDR2 YYNGEE. Germline trimming cut 3 bases from V and 7 bases from J; bases unmatched to any gene: 10. This CDR3 comprises 15 residues.

This clone was found once. V gene TRBV5-6 combines with J gene TRBJ1-2, with 7 bases fitting TRBD1. Losses at the gene ends were 3 bases for V and 3 bases for J; bases not matched to a gene: 14. Germline lookup yields CDR1 SGHDT and CDR2 YYEEEE. The CDR3 loop spans 17 amino acids. This chain's CDR3 is CASSSLGTANEYYGYTF. The CDR3 DNA sequence: TGTGCCAGCAGCTCCCTAGGGACAGCCAATGAGTACTATGGCTACACCTTC.

This clone was counted once. The chain couples TRBV4-1 to TRBJ2-7; TRBD1 or TRBD2 may be the D gene (5 bases each). The germline gives CDR1 MGHRA, CDR2 YSYEKL. The CDR3 is 13 amino acids. Trimming removed 3 bases from V and 4 bases from J, with 10 bases in between. In DNA form, the CDR3 reads TGCGCCAGCAGCCAGGGGACGGGGTACGAGCAGTACTTC. This sequence encodes CASSQGTGYEQYF.

The V gene is TRBV6-1, the J gene TRBJ2-7; D might be TRBD1 (5 bases). Looked up from germline, CDR1 is MNHNS and CDR2 is SASEGT. V lost 3 bases and J 0 bases, leaving 12 bases between the germline ends. The CDR3 is made up of 15 amino acids. The chain's CDR3 is CASSEITDTSYEQYF. The CDR3 bases are TGTGCCAGCAGTGAGATAACGGACACCTCCTACGAGCAGTACTTC.

V usage is TRBV25-1 and J usage is TRBJ1-1, with D possibly TRBD1 on 6 matching bases. The CDR3 extends over 13 amino acids. Trimming removed 1 base from V and 11 bases from J, with 14 bases in between. Per germline, CDR1 MGHDK and CDR2 SYGVNS. CDR3 bases: TGTGCCAGCAGTGAATTTTGGGAGGGGGGTGCTTTCTTT. Protein product: CASSEFWEGGAFF.

This chain connects TRBV7-9 to TRBJ1-1; D gene uncertain. Germline CDR1 reads SEHNR; CDR2 reads FQNEAQ (reference sequence). Trimming left V 4 bases short and J 1 base short, with 10 bases between. This CDR3 comprises 14 residues. The CDR3 nucleotides are TGTGCCAGCAGCTCCCGGGAGCGGAACACTGAAGCTTTCTTT. The encoded protein is CASSSRERNTEAFF.

V is TRBV12-5 and J is TRBJ2-7; TRBD1 agrees at 7 bases. V was clipped by 1 base and J by 2 bases; unmatched bases: 14. The CDR3 sequence is 18 residues long. Germline V gene lookup returns CDR1 LGHNT and CDR2 FRNRAP. The CDR3 reads CASGLDLLWDSAPYEQYF. CDR3 DNA: TGTGCTAGTGGTTTGGATCTCTTATGGGACAGCGCTCCCTACGAGCAGTACTTC.

This sequence joins TRBV4-1 and TRBJ2-1; unclear D gene. This CDR3 region has 14 residues. Trimming removed 4 bases from V and 10 bases from J, with 17 bases in between. CDR1 is MGHRA, CDR2 YSYEKL, per germline. Here the CDR3 reads CASSPLPDLIEQFF. The DNA of the CDR3 is TGCGCCAGCAGCCCTCTCCCCGATTTGATCGAGCAGTTCTTC.

This clone was counted a single time. This sequence joins TRBV9 and TRBJ2-7; 7 bases are a match to TRBD1. The J segment lost 5 bases and the V segment lost 3 bases, leaving 5 bases of the junction unmatched. Germline-derived CDR1 and CDR2 are SGDLS and YYNGEE. The CDR3 spans 13 residues. CDR3 DNA: TGTGCCAGCAGCGAGACAGGGAGCAACGAGCAGTACTTC. Encoded protein: CASSETGSNEQYF.

The V and J genes are TRBV5-5 and TRBJ2-7; TRBD1 is a possible D gene (6 bases). The length of the CDR3 is 15 residues. The germline V and J ends were trimmed by 4 bases and 3 bases, with 17 bases remaining between them. Germline CDR1 is SGHKS and CDR2 is YYEKEE (reference sequence). CDR3 nucleotide sequence: TGTGCCAGCAGCCACCGAGGGGGAAGTCTCTACGAGCAGTACTTC. As protein: CASSHRGGSLYEQYF.

This clone came up a few times. The gene calls are TRBV6-5 and TRBJ1-2; D perhaps matches TRBD1 (5 bases). CDR1 and CDR2 from the germline V gene are MNHEY and SVGAGI. V lost 3 bases, J lost 5 bases, and 13 bases lay in between. This CDR3 is 14 amino acids long. CDR3 nucleotides: TGTGCCAGCAGTTATGGGGGAGATAAATATGGCTACACCTTC. Residues: CASSYGGDKYGYTF.

This chain uses TRBV4-1 with TRBJ2-1, with TRBD2 matching over 10 bases. The CDR3 runs to 14 residues. Germline assignment: CDR1 MGHRA and CDR2 YSYEKL. V trimming: 6 bases; J trimming: 6 bases; junction bases outside the gene matches: 5. CDR3 residues: CASSLAGEANEQFF. The CDR3 nucleotides are TGCGCCAGCAGTCTAGCGGGAGAAGCCAATGAGCAGTTCTTC.

The CDR3: CASSFRPSHWRSYNEQFF. CDR3 in DNA: TGTGCCAGCAGCTTCCGACCCTCACATTGGCGGTCCTACAATGAGCAGTTCTTC. The rearrangement joins TRBV5-5 to TRBJ2-1; D is ambiguous. The germline V gene encodes CDR1 SGHKS and CDR2 YYEKEE (reference sequence). V was trimmed by 2 bases and J by 1 base, leaving 19 bases between them. This CDR3 has 18 amino acids.

This chain joins TRBV7-3 and TRBJ1-1, with a weak D call TRBD1 (6 bases). The length of the CDR3 is 15 residues. V lost 5 bases and J 0 bases, leaving 13 bases between the germline ends. Germline CDR1 reads SGHTA; CDR2 reads FQGTGA. CDR3 coding DNA: TGTGCCAGCAGCACCAGACAGGTGGTGAACACTGAAGCTTTCTTT. Translation: CASSTRQVVNTEAFF. The entire variable domain, with the rest obtained from reference TRBV7-3 and TRBJ1-1, is as follows: GAGVSQTPSNKVTEKGKYVELRCDPISGHTALYWYRQSLGQGPEFLIYFQGTGAADDSGLPNDRFFAVRPEGSVSTLKIQRTERGDSAVYLCASSTRQVVNTEAFFGQGTRLTVV.